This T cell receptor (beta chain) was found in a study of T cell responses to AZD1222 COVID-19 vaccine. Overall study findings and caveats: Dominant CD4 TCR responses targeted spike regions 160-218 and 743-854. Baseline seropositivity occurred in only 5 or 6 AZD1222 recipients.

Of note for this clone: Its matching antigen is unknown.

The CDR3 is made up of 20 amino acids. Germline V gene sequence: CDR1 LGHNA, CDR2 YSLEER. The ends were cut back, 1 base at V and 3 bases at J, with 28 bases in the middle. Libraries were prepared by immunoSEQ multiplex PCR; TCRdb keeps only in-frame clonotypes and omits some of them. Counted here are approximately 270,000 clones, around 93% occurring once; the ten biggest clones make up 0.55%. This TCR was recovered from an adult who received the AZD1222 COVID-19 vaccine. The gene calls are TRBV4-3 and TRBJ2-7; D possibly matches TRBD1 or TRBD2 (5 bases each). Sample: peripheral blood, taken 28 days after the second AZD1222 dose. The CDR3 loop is CASSQVVSGLSLPPLYEQYF. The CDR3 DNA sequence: TGCGCCAGCAGCCAAGTAGTTTCGGGGCTCAGTCTCCCCCCCCTCTACGAGCAGTACTTC.